Here is one T cell receptor beta chain with its context. This clonotype was seen repeatedly, ten times or more. Its specific antigen is unknown. Per-nucleotide qualities are absent, and no much larger clonotype sits a single base away. The data originate from a study of low-dose radiotherapy and immunotherapy resistance in tumors (dated by TCRdb to 2021 to 2024). Describing the broader study: In Cohort 1, 0.5 Gy per fraction was delivered every 2 weeks, and a total PTV dose of 6.5 Gy was prescribed. Cohort 2 received 1 Gy per fraction every two weeks, with a total of 13 Gy over 26 weeks. Patients were given nivolumab as a 240 mg flat dose every two weeks and ipilimumab at 1 mg/kg every six weeks, with both drugs delivered intravenously. Cyclophosphamide 200 mg/m2 was given intravenously every two weeks, one day before each radiation and immunotherapy administration. Aspirin 300 mg was taken orally once daily by patients for four cycles, starting on cycle 1 day 1. Randomization of trial participants into treatment groups was not performed. The translational analysis covered eight patients: three from the first dose cohort and the first five from the second dose cohort.

Including the terminal cysteine and phenylalanine, the CDR3 comprises 13 residues. Solely the CDR3 DNA is kept, with 39 bases framed from the first base. CDR1 is given as MDHEN and CDR2 as SYDVKM, both from the germline V gene. V loses 5 bases of germline sequence and J loses 0 bases, and the interval between the two ends is 7 bases. First-strand cDNA was synthesized with Superscript III and a set of TRAV- and TRBV-specific primers, covering both TCRalpha and TCRbeta chains. TCRs were amplified with Phusion for roughly 20 PCR cycles using a constant-region primer together with the adapter attached to the V primers. Isolated mRNA was amplified with the MessageAmp II aRNA Amplification Kit, using a roughly 15-hour in vitro transcription at 37°C. The Dynabeads mRNA DIRECT Purification Kit was used to isolate the mRNA for TCR sequencing. Indexed Illumina adapters were added in a second Phusion PCR of around 27 cycles, and the PCR products were purified with AMPure XP beads. Deep sequencing of the TCRalpha and TCRbeta libraries was carried out on an Illumina MiniSeq instrument. The published analysis was carried out like this. Using custom Perl scripts, TCR sequences that encoded the same protein were pooled, out-of-frame sequences were dropped, and the abundance of each clonotype was calculated. TCR sequences supported by only a single read were excluded from analysis. The metrics used to describe the repertoires included Shannon entropy, Gini index, clonality, richness, and the frequency of TCRs shared between repertoires. TCRdb reworked the public reads: Q25 trimming with fastp, MiXCR clone assembly, productive beta chains retained. Duplicate CDR3 protein sequences are folded into a single record with the most common DNA and genes. Here the V and J calls rest on TCRdb's processing, not on the authors' analysis. The sample includes fewer than 95,000 distinct CDR3 sequences, with under 9.5% observed a single time. The ten biggest clones cover around 0.96% of the sample.

The time point label for this specimen denotes: before trial treatment. Donors were enrolled in RACIN, a single-arm phase I dose-escalation trial in which nivolumab, ipilimumab, aspirin, low-dose cyclophosphamide and low-dose radiotherapy were combined. Eligible patients had advanced, TIL-negative solid tumors. The sequence joins TRBV28 to TRBJ1-1; the D gene assignment is ambiguous. Material: PBMCs, obtained before treatment. This receptor was obtained from a male donor with prostate cancer. The CDR3 reads as follows: CASSGGVNTEAFF. The bases read TGTGCCAGCAGTGGTGGGGTGAACACTGAAGCTTTCTTT.